This TCR beta chain was sequenced in a study of early T cells in non-severe SARS-CoV-2 infection. Overall study context: Sequenced material consisted of bulk RNA (from unsorted whole blood), and chains were unpaired. Study observations and caveats: The VDJdb matching leaned toward anti-spike CD8 responses and overlooked private and CD4 specificities.

This CDR3 has 15 amino acids. Germline values: CDR1 MNHEY, CDR2 SVGAGI. J gave up 6 bases and V 6 bases, and 3 bases lay outside the gene matches. The protocol attached unique molecular identifiers to individual cDNA molecules. TCRdb re-called the 5' RACE reads through MiXCR, storing one row per CDR3 protein. The table records about 27,000 distinct CDR3 sequences, roughly 5% of them present only once. This clonotype has more than one count but fewer than ten. Its matching antigen is unknown. The sample taken for sequencing was whole blood. V usage is TRBV6-5 and J usage is TRBJ2-2; 14 bases line up with TRBD2. This clonotype originated in an adult who was a healthcare worker with PCR-confirmed SARS-CoV-2 infection or an uninfected control (not recorded which). The CDR3 DNA sequence: TGTGCCAGCAGCCCGACTAGCGGGGGGGCCGGGGAGCTGTTTTTT. As protein: CASSPTSGGAGELFF.